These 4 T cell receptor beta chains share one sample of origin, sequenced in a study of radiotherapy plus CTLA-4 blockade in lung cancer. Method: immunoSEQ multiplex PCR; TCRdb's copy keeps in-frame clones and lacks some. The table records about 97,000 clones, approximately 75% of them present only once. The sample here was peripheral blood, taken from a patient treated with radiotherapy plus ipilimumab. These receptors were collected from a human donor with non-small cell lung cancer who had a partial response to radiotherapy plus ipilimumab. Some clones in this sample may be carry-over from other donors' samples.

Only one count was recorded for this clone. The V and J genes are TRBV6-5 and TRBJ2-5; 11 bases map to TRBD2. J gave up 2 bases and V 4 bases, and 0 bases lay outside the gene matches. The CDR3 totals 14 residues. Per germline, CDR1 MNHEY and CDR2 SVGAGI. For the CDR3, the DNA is TGTGCCAGCAGTTGGACTAGCGGGCAAGAGACCCAGTACTTC. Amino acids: CASSWTSGQETQYF.

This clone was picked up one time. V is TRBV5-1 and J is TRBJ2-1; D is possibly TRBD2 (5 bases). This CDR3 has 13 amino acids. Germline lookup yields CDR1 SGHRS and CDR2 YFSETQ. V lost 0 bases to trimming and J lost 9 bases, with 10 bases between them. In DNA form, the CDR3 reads TGCGCCAGCAGCTTGGCCCTCGAGGGTGAGCAGTTCTTC. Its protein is CASSLALEGEQFF. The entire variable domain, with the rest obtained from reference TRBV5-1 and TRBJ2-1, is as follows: KAGVTQTPRYLIKTRGQQVTLSCSPISGHRSVSWYQQTPGQGLQFLFEYFSETQRNKGNFPGRFSGRQFSNSRSEMNVSTLELGDSALYLCASSLALEGEQFFGPGTRLTVL.

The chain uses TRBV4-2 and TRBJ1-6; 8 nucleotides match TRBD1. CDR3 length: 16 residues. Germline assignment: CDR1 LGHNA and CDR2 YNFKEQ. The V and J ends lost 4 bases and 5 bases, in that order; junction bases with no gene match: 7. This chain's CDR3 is CASSPVGQGNNSPLHF. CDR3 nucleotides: TGTGCCAGCAGCCCAGTAGGACAGGGAAATAATTCACCCCTCCACTTT.

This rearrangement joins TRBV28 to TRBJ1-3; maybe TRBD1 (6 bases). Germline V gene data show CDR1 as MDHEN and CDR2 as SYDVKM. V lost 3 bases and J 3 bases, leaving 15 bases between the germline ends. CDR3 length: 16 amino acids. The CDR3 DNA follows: TGTGCCAGCAGTTTTCCACAGGGAGGGGGTGGAAACACCATATATTTT. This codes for CASSFPQGGGGNTIYF.